These 27 T cell receptor beta chains originate from one sample sequenced in a study of T cell repertoires in cytomegalovirus infection. No antigen is known for these receptors. TCRdb re-analysed the reads in MiXCR, keeping a single row per CDR3 protein. The sample yields around 78,000 distinct CDR3 sequences, under 30% seen once. The source was CD8+ T cells from cultured PBMCs, collected from culture after CMV antigen stimulation. The receptor source for this set is a human donor in good health (CMV status not recorded). Some clones in this sample may be carry-over from other donors' samples.

CDR3 coding DNA: TGTGCCAGCAGCTTTGGACGGACGAACTATGGCTACACCTTC. It is translated as CASSFGRTNYGYTF. V usage is TRBV5-8 and J usage is TRBJ1-2; no clear D. V was shortened by 2 bases and J by 2 bases, with 10 bases between the two germline ends. Germline V gene lookup returns CDR1 SGHTS and CDR2 YDEGEE. This CDR3 contains 14 residues. Full variable domain (outside the CDR3, taken from reference TRBV5-8 and TRBJ1-2): EAGVTQSPTHLIKTRGQQATLRCSPISGHTSVYWYQQALGLGLQFLLWYDEGEERNRGNFPPRFSGRQFPNYSSELNVNALELEDSALYLCASSFGRTNYGYTFGSGTRLTVV.

The chain recombines TRBV7-6 with TRBJ1-6, with 7 positions matching TRBD1. CDR3 length: 17 amino acids. Germline CDR1 SGHVS, CDR2 FNYEAQ. The junction had 14 bases not matched to a gene; V was cut back by 6 bases and J by 6 bases. The CDR3 region has the DNA TGTGCCAGCAGGCCCCCGGGACAGAGTGGGGCTAATTCACCCCTCCACTTT. This gives the protein CASRPPGQSGANSPLHF.

This clonotype was recorded a few times. The chain links TRBV4-1 to TRBJ2-7; D gene ambiguous. CDR3 length equals 15 residues. Per germline, CDR1 MGHRA and CDR2 YSYEKL. The V and J ends lost 0 bases and 1 base respectively, with 10 bases between them. CDR3 sequence (DNA): TGCGCCAGCAGCCAAGAAAATCGGGTTTCCTACGAGCAGTACTTC. Protein product: CASSQENRVSYEQYF.

This clonotype was seen more than once but under ten times. J is TRBJ2-1 and V is TRBV10-2; D not certain. Germline CDR1 is WSHSY and CDR2 is SAAADI. V was shortened by 0 bases and J by 9 bases, with 3 bases between the two germline ends. The CDR3 is made up of 11 amino acids. The CDR3 DNA reads TGCGCCAGCAGTGAGTCGCCTGAGCAGTTCTTC. Its protein is CASSESPEQFF.

This clonotype has a handful of counts. One junction end does not reproduce the germline sequence, and a read error may be involved. The chain links TRBV7-7 to TRBJ2-2; 9 nucleotides line up with TRBD1. This CDR3 is 16 amino acids long. Germline loops: CDR1 SSHAT, CDR2 FNYEAQ (reference sequence). CDR3 residues: CASRYPGTGITGELFF. The CDR3 region has the DNA TGTGCTAGCAGGTACCCCGGGACAGGGATCACCGGGGAGCTGTTTTTT.

As to this clonotype: The junction does not match germline at one end; this may be a read error. V is TRBV6-6 and J is TRBJ1-1, with TRBD1 matching 9 bases. The germline V gene has CDR1 MNHNY and CDR2 SVGAGI (reference sequence). CDR3 length: 13 residues. CDR3 sequence: CASKGQGNTGAFF. In DNA form, the CDR3 reads TGTGCCAGCAAGGGACAGGGAAACACTGGAGCTTTCTTT.

In this sample, this clonotype turned up a few times. This sequence joins TRBV6-5 and TRBJ1-1; perhaps TRBD1 as D (6 bases). CDR3 length: 16 amino acids. Germline V gene data show CDR1 as MNHEY and CDR2 as SVGAGI. V lost 8 bases to trimming and J lost 3 bases, with 22 bases between them. CDR3 residues: CASRQDIMRSDTEAFF. DNA for the CDR3: TGTGCCAGCCGACAGGACATTATGAGGTCGGACACTGAAGCTTTCTTT.

The gene calls are TRBV24-1 and TRBJ2-3; the D gene is possibly TRBD2 (6 bases). V was trimmed by 4 bases and J by 2 bases, leaving 15 bases between them. Per the germline V gene, CDR1 is KGHDR and CDR2 is SFDVKD. The CDR3 extends over 16 amino acids. The DNA for the CDR3 is TGTGCCACCAGTGACTCCACGGGGGACCCCACAGATACGCAGTATTTT. This sequence encodes CATSDSTGDPTDTQYF.

This clonotype was counted many times. The V gene is TRBV5-5, the J gene TRBJ1-5; D is unresolved. This CDR3 region has 14 residues. V shed 3 bases and J shed 6 bases, with 13 bases lying between them. The germline V gene encodes CDR1 SGHKS and CDR2 YYEKEE (reference sequence). CDR3 in DNA: TGTGCCAGCAGCTACCAAGAAGGGAGTCAGCCCCAGCATTTT. It translates to CASSYQEGSQPQHF. Full variable domain (outside the CDR3, taken from reference TRBV5-5 and TRBJ1-5): DAGVTQSPTHLIKTRGQQVTLRCSPISGHKSVSWYQQVLGQGPQFIFQYYEKEERGRGNFPDRFSARQFPNYSSELNVNALLLGDSALYLCASSYQEGSQPQHFGDGTRLSIL.

This clonotype turned up a few times. This chain connects TRBV11-2 to TRBJ1-1; D is perhaps TRBD1 (5 bases). Germline V gene sequence: CDR1 SGHAT, CDR2 FQNNGV. The CDR3 is 17 residues long. V was cut by 1 base and J by 3 bases, with 18 bases left in between. CDR3 coding DNA: TGTGCCAGCAGCTTAGTAGGTGGCCGGACACCTTACACTGAAGCTTTCTTT. This sequence encodes CASSLVGGRTPYTEAFF.

This clonotype appeared many times. The chain employs TRBV5-5 and TRBJ1-2; no clear D. This CDR3 contains 13 residues. CDR1 is SGHKS and CDR2 is YYEKEE in the germline V gene (reference sequence). V shed 2 bases and J shed 2 bases, with 7 bases lying between them. The chain's CDR3 is CASSFDLNYGYTF. DNA of the CDR3: TGTGCCAGCAGCTTCGATCTCAACTATGGCTACACCTTC.

In nucleotides, the CDR3 is TGTGCCAGCAGCTTAGAAGACAGGGGACGTTGGGAGACCCAGTACTTC. Translated: CASSLEDRGRWETQYF. The V and J genes are TRBV11-2 and TRBJ2-5; 8 bases match TRBD1. The CDR3 spans 16 residues. V shed 0 bases and J 5 bases; nucleotides not matched to a gene: 8. Germline V gene lookup returns CDR1 SGHAT and CDR2 FQNNGV. The whole variable domain, filled in from reference TRBV11-2 and TRBJ2-5, reads EAGVAQSPRYKIIEKRQSVAFWCNPISGHATLYWYQQILGQGPKLLIQFQNNGVVDDSQLPKDRFSAERLKGVDSTLKIQPAKLEDSAVYLCASSLEDRGRWETQYFGPGTRLLVL.

Many counts were recorded for this clonotype. The V and J genes are TRBV12-3 or TRBV12-4 and TRBJ2-5; D unclear. The CDR3 sequence is 13 residues long. V was trimmed by 2 bases and J by 2 bases, leaving 6 bases between them. CDR3 sequence reads: CASSLPPQETQYF. DNA for the CDR3: TGTGCCAGCAGTTTACCCCCACAAGAGACCCAGTACTTC.

This chain's CDR3 is CASSQDYFGVGSVAFF. CDR3 bases: TGCGCCAGCAGCCAAGATTATTTCGGTGTTGGGAGTGTAGCTTTCTTT. J is TRBJ1-1 and V is TRBV4-1; D is unclear. Looked up from germline, CDR1 is MGHRA and CDR2 is YSYEKL. V was trimmed by 0 bases and J by 10 bases, leaving 21 bases between them. The length of the CDR3 is 16 residues.

This clonotype was counted at least ten times. The chain uses TRBV6-2 or TRBV6-3 and TRBJ2-7, with 7 bases matching TRBD2. The CDR3 runs to 17 residues. The junction had 18 bases not matched to a gene; V was cut back by 5 bases and J by 5 bases. Germline V gene lookup returns CDR1 MNHEY and CDR2 SVGEGT. This CDR3 reads CASSVSGGITLADEQYF. For the CDR3, the DNA is TGTGCCAGCAGTGTTTCCGGGGGGATCACACTAGCCGACGAGCAGTACTTC.

This clonotype was seen a few times. The chain carries TRBV3-1 and TRBJ1-2, with TRBD1 as a possible D gene (6 bases). V was shortened by 1 base and J by 5 bases, with 14 bases between the two germline ends. Germline V gene data show CDR1 as LGHDT and CDR2 as YNNKEL (reference sequence). This CDR3 spans 15 amino acids. The chain's CDR3 is CASSQVLTGRYGYTF. CDR3 DNA sequence: TGTGCCAGCAGCCAAGTTTTAACAGGGAGATATGGCTACACCTTC.

This clonotype was seen at least ten times. The V and J genes are TRBV7-8 and TRBJ2-6; D may be TRBD2 (5 bases). Germline V lookup: CDR1 SGHVS, CDR2 FQNEAQ. This CDR3 spans 14 amino acids. The ends were cut back, 5 bases at V and 4 bases at J, with 9 bases in the middle. The CDR3 protein is CASSAGAGANVLTF. DNA of the CDR3: TGTGCCAGCAGCGCGGGTGCCGGGGCCAACGTCCTGACTTTC.

This clonotype was detected many times. The gene calls are TRBV15 and TRBJ2-1; TRBD1 matches 9 bases. The germline V gene has CDR1 LNHNV and CDR2 YYDKDF (reference sequence). Trimming at V came to 3 bases and at J to 6 bases, leaving 0 bases not matched to a gene. The CDR3 runs 13 residues. In DNA form, the CDR3 reads TGTGCCACCAGCAGGGGACAGGGCAATGAGCAGTTCTTC. Its translation is CATSRGQGNEQFF.

This clonotype has just a few counts. This chain's CDR3 is CASHWGDYKNTGELFF. The CDR3 DNA is TGCGCCAGCCACTGGGGGGACTACAAGAACACCGGGGAGCTGTTTTTT. The gene calls are TRBV5-1 and TRBJ2-2; the match to TRBD2 covers 7 bases. CDR1 and CDR2 (germline): SGHRS, YFSETQ. CDR3 length: 16 residues. V shed 7 bases, J shed 1 base, and the junction held 10 bases outside the gene matches. Complete variable domain (other parts from reference TRBV5-1 and TRBJ2-2): KAGVTQTPRYLIKTRGQQVTLSCSPISGHRSVSWYQQTPGQGLQFLFEYFSETQRNKGNFPGRFSGRQFSNSRSEMNVSTLELGDSALYLCASHWGDYKNTGELFFGEGSRLTVL.

This clonotype has at least ten counts. The chain links TRBV12-3 or TRBV12-4 to TRBJ2-2; D call uncertain. The V end lost 10 bases, the J end lost 4 bases, and 10 bases lay between the germline ends. The CDR3 is 12 amino acids. The CDR3 DNA reads as TGTGCCATCGTCAAGGTCACCGGGGAGCTGTTTTTT. Translated: CAIVKVTGELFF.

There are a few counts of this clonotype. This sequence joins TRBV27 and TRBJ1-1; D uncertain. Germline lookup yields CDR1 MNHEY and CDR2 SMNVEV (reference sequence). Trimming removed 2 bases from V and 1 base from J, with 8 bases in between. The CDR3 contains 14 residues. This CDR3 reads CASSLVARNTEAFF. In DNA, the CDR3 is TGTGCCAGCAGTTTAGTGGCAAGGAACACTGAAGCTTTCTTT.

This clonotype was recorded only once. V and J are TRBV4-3 and TRBJ1-1; D gene uncertain. V lost 4 bases to trimming and J lost 8 bases, with 17 bases between them. The CDR3 is 14 amino acids. The germline V gene encodes CDR1 LGHNA and CDR2 YSLEER. The CDR3 nucleotides read TGCGCCAGCAGCCCTACCGGGAGACTCACCGAAGCTTTCTTT. It codes for CASSPTGRLTEAFF.

The rearrangement links TRBV7-8 to TRBJ2-3; 14 bases fit TRBD2. Trimming cost V 1 base and J 3 bases; bases outside gene matches: 9. Germline V gene sequence: CDR1 SGHVS, CDR2 FQNEAQ. This CDR3 contains 19 residues. The CDR3 protein is CASSLGGGTSGSGTDTQYF. The CDR3 coding sequence is TGTGCCAGCAGCTTAGGGGGCGGGACTAGCGGGAGCGGAACAGATACGCAGTATTTT.

There are a few counts of this clonotype. The chain employs TRBV7-9 and TRBJ1-2; D call uncertain. This CDR3 spans 13 amino acids. V shed 5 bases and J shed 5 bases, with 12 bases lying between them. Per germline, CDR1 SEHNR and CDR2 FQNEAQ (reference sequence). CDR3 bases: TGTGCCAGCAGCCCAGAGAGTAGTTATGGCTACACCTTC. This encodes CASSPESSYGYTF.

This clonotype showed up just a few times. The chain employs TRBV12-3 or TRBV12-4 and TRBJ2-7, with TRBD1 matching 7 bases. This CDR3 contains 14 residues. Germline trimming cut 6 bases from V and 2 bases from J; bases unmatched to any gene: 7. DNA of the CDR3: TGTGCCAGCAGCAACCGGGACAGTCCCTACGAGCAGTACTTC. It encodes CASSNRDSPYEQYF.

Comment on this clonotype: This sequence may be a read error, since a much larger clone differs from it by one base. This sequence joins TRBV7-6 and TRBJ2-5; 10 bases are shared with TRBD1. Looked up from germline, CDR1 is SGHVS and CDR2 is FNYEAQ. J lost 7 bases, V lost 1 base, and 9 bases had no gene match. This CDR3 comprises 16 residues. CDR3 in amino acids: CASSLGDRGARGTQYF. CDR3 DNA sequence: TGTGCCAGCAGCTTAGGGGACAGGGGCGCGCGGGGGACCCAGTACTTC. The full variable domain, with the rest looked up from reference TRBV7-6 and TRBJ2-5, is GAGVSQSPRYKVTKRGQDVALRCDPISGHVSLYWYRQALGQGPEFLTYFNYEAQQDKSGLPNDRFSAERPEGSISTLTIQRTEQRDSAMYRCASSLGDRGARGTQYFGPGTRLLVL.

This clonotype was counted ten times or more. This chain joins TRBV19 and TRBJ1-1, with a tentative D call TRBD1 (6 bases). The germline gives CDR1 LNHDA, CDR2 SQIVND (reference sequence). The CDR3 consists of 13 residues. V gave up 3 bases and J gave up 4 bases, with 9 bases separating them. CDR3 protein: CASSIGTSTEAFF. The CDR3 nucleotides read TGTGCCAGTAGTATCGGGACATCCACTGAAGCTTTCTTT.